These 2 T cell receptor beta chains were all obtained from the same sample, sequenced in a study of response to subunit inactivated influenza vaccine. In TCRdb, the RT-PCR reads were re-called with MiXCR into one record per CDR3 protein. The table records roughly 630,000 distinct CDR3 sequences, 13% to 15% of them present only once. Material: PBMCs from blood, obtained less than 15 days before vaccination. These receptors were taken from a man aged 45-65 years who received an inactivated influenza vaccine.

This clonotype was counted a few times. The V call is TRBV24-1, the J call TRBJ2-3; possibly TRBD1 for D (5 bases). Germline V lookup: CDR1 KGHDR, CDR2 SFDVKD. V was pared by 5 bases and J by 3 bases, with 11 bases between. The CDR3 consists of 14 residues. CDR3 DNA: TGTGCCACCAGTGTTTGGGCAGGGACAGATACGCAGTATTTT. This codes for CATSVWAGTDTQYF.

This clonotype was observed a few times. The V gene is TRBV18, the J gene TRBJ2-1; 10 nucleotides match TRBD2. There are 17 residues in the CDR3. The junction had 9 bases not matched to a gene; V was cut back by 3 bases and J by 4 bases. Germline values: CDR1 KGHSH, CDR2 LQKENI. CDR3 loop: CASSPTSGTAPYNEQFF. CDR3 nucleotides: TGTGCCAGCTCACCCACTAGCGGGACCGCCCCTTACAATGAGCAGTTCTTC.